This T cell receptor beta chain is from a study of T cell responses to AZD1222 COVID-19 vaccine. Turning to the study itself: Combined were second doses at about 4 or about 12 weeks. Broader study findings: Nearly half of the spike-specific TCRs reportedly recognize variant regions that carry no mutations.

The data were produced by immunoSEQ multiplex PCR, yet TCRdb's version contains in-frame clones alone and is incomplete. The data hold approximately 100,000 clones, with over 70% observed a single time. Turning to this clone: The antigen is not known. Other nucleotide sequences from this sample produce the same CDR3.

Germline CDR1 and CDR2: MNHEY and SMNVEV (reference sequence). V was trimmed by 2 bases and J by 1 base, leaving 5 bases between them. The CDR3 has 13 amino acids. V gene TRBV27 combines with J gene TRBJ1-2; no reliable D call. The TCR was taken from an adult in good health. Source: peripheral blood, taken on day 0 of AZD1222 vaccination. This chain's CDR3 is CASSLNSNYGYTF. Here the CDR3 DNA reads TGTGCCAGCAGTTTAAACAGTAACTATGGCTACACCTTC.